The clone carrying this T cell receptor beta chain was seen only a few times. Its cognate antigen is unknown. These data come from a study of beta chain features in type 1 diabetes. Findings of the study overall: Researchers report that Type 1 diabetes patients had moderately but significantly shorter TCRB CDR3s across all four CD4+ subsets.

CDR1 and CDR2 from the germline V gene are SGHNT and YENEEA. The CDR3 is 15 amino acids. The V and J ends lost 3 bases and 1 base respectively, with 12 bases between them. Blood was collected once per donor into heparin, averaging around 0.11 L. cDNA synthesis used the whole RNA isolate, giving expressed TCRB sequences. Method: immunoSEQ multiplex PCR; TCRdb's copy keeps in-frame clones and lacks some. The sample lists over 200,000 clones, around 9.9% occurring once. Sequencing input: naive CD4+ T cells from blood. The sequence derives from a man in his thirties or forties with type 1 diabetes. The chain is built from TRBV11-3 and TRBJ1-1; maybe TRBD1 (6 bases). The chain's CDR3 is CASSFRAGENTEAFF. CDR3 DNA sequence: TGTGCCAGCAGCTTCCGGGCAGGGGAGAACACTGAAGCTTTCTTT.